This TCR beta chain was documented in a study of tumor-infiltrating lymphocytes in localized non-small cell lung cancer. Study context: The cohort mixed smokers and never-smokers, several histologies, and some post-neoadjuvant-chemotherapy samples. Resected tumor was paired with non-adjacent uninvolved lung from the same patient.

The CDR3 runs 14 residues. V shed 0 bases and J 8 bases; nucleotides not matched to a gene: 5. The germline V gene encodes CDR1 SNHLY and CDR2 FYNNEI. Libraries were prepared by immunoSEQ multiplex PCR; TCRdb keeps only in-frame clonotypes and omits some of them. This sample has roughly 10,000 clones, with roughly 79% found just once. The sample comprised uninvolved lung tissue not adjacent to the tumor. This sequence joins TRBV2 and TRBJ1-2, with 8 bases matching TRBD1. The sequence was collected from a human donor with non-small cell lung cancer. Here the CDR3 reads CASSEADRVRGYTF. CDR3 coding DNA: TGTGCCAGCAGTGAAGCGGACAGGGTGCGGGGCTACACCTTC.